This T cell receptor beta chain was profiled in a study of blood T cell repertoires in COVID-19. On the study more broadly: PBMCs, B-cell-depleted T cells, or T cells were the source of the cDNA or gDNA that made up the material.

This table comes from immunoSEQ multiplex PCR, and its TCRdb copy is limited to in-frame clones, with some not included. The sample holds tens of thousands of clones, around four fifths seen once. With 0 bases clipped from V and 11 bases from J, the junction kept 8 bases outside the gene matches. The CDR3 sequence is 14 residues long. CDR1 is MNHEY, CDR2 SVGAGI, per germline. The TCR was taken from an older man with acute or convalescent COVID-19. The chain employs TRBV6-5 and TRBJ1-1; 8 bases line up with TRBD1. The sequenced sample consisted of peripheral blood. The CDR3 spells CASSYSRSDRVAFF. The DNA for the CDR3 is TGTGCCAGCAGTTACTCCCGGTCGGACAGGGTGGCTTTCTTT.